The TCR beta chain under discussion was sequenced for a study of human thymus T cells. This CDR3 has 16 residues. V lost 5 bases to trimming and J lost 3 bases; unmatched junction nucleotides: 10. CDR1 is SEHNR and CDR2 is FQNEAQ in the germline V gene (reference sequence). Findings and caveats of the study: Across thymic and blood repertoires, the usage of V and J genes appeared to be biased. Related research found strongly overlapping thymic repertoires in unrelated individuals.

Thymus tissue was removed during corrective cardiac surgery. Infants served as donors; they were healthy and Finnish and were having corrective surgery for congenital heart defects. The protocol was immunoSEQ multiplex PCR, while the TCRdb copy is restricted to in-frame clones and leaves out a portion. The profile shows 60,000 to 75,000 clones, 95% of them singletons. Worth noting for this clone: Its antigen is undetermined.

This rearrangement joins TRBV7-9 to TRBJ2-7; 10 bases map to TRBD1. Sequences were obtained from thymus tissue. The receptor's source is a girl under three years old with a congenital heart defect but otherwise immunologically healthy. CDR3 residues: CASSTNGQGEFYEQYF. As DNA, the CDR3 is TGTGCCAGCAGCACCAACGGACAGGGGGAATTCTACGAGCAGTACTTC.